The next 11 T cell receptor beta chains were all read from a single sample in a study of T cell changes during pregnancy in multiple sclerosis. The table came from immunoSEQ multiplex PCR; TCRdb's copy has only in-frame clones and leaves some out. The sample has roughly 80,000 clones; 92% are singletons. The sequencing used peripheral blood, collected before pregnancy. These receptors all come from a female donor with multiple sclerosis, enrolled in a pregnancy study.

This chain uses TRBV6-6 with TRBJ1-2; D is undetermined. Deletions cut 4 bases from V and 1 base from J, with 13 bases between. In germline, CDR1 is MNHNY, CDR2 SVGAGI (reference sequence). This CDR3 has 15 amino acids. The CDR3 DNA sequence: TGTGCCAGCAGTTCATGGCAGGACTTTAACTATGGCTACACCTTC. As protein: CASSSWQDFNYGYTF.

The V call is TRBV19, the J call TRBJ2-1, with TRBD1 matching over 10 bases. The CDR3 length is 14 residues. Germline lookup yields CDR1 LNHDA and CDR2 SQIVND (reference sequence). V shed 10 bases, J shed 5 bases, and the junction held 8 bases outside the gene matches. Written as DNA, the CDR3 is TGTGCCAACCCCGGGACAGGGGTTAACAATGAGCAGTTCTTC. This codes for CANPGTGVNNEQFF.

The table lists this clone with a few counts. This chain connects TRBV19 to TRBJ2-1, with D possibly TRBD1 on 6 matching bases. CDR3 length equals 14 residues. Trimming shortened V by 3 bases and J by 4 bases, and 10 bases separated the two germline ends. CDR1 is LNHDA and CDR2 is SQIVND in the germline V gene (reference sequence). The CDR3 spells CASSINGQYNEQFF. CDR3 bases: TGTGCCAGTAGTATTAACGGACAGTACAATGAGCAGTTCTTC.

This chain uses TRBV6-6 with TRBJ1-4; 7 bases are shared with TRBD1. V dropped 2 bases and J dropped 7; count of bases not matched to a gene: 4. The CDR3 length is 14 residues. Germline CDR1 is MNHNY and CDR2 is SVGAGI (reference sequence). The DNA of the CDR3 is TGTGCCAGCAGTTACGAGGGGGCTAGTGAAAAACTGTTTTTT. Its protein is CASSYEGASEKLFF.

This clone appeared once. The chain is built from TRBV5-1 and TRBJ2-7; 10 bases are a match to TRBD2. Per the germline V gene, CDR1 is SGHRS and CDR2 is YFSETQ. The CDR3 extends over 16 amino acids. V lost 0 bases, J lost 5 bases, and 8 bases stayed unmatched. The CDR3 loop reads CASSLGSAGGPDEQYF. CDR3 in DNA: TGCGCCAGCAGCTTGGGGTCAGCGGGAGGGCCGGACGAGCAGTACTTC.

The rearrangement uses TRBV5-4 and TRBJ1-1; no firm D call. Between the trimmed V and J ends, which lost 1 base and 5 bases, there was a span of 6 bases. The CDR3 contains 12 residues. The germline V gene encodes CDR1 SGHNT and CDR2 YYREEE (reference sequence). The DNA of the CDR3 is TGTGCCAGCAGCTTGACTTCGACTGAAGCTTTCTTT. Its protein product is CASSLTSTEAFF.

The chain employs TRBV18 and TRBJ2-1; perhaps TRBD2 as D (6 bases). Trimming removed 5 bases at V and 2 bases at J, with 10 bases between. The germline gives CDR1 KGHSH, CDR2 LQKENI. The CDR3 extends over 14 amino acids. The CDR3 region is CASSGRTTYNEQFF. Written as DNA, the CDR3 is TGTGCCAGCTCAGGGCGGACTACCTACAATGAGCAGTTCTTC.

The chain employs TRBV7-2 and TRBJ1-2, with unresolved D. The V gene lost 0 bases and the J gene lost 0 bases, with 14 bases spanning the gap. There are 17 residues in the CDR3. The germline CDR1 and CDR2 sequences are SGHTA and FQGNSA. DNA of the CDR3: TGTGCCAGCAGCTTAGCGGGCCCACAGATGACTAACTATGGCTACACCTTC. Amino acid sequence: CASSLAGPQMTNYGYTF.

The chain employs TRBV7-6 and TRBJ1-2, with D possibly TRBD1 on 5 matching bases. Trimming took 5 bases from V and 4 from J, leaving 11 bases between them. Germline CDR1 and CDR2: SGHVS and FNYEAQ. The CDR3 sequence is 13 residues long. The CDR3 reads CASSPAGGYGYTF. Written as DNA, the CDR3 is TGTGCCAGCAGCCCGGCGGGGGGCTATGGCTACACCTTC.

V is TRBV21-1 and J is TRBJ2-7; the D segment call TRBD2 is taken from the table without a DNA check. TRBV21-1 represents a pseudogene. This CDR3 spans 15 amino acids. The CDR3 bases are TGTGCCAGCAGCACGGACGGCGGGAGTAGCGACGAGCAGTACTTC. Translation: CASSTDGGSSDEQYF.

This chain links TRBV28 with TRBJ2-1; no definite D call. The V end lost 5 bases, the J end lost 6 bases, and 11 bases lay between the germline ends. In germline, CDR1 is MDHEN, CDR2 SYDVKM. The CDR3 covers 13 residues. For the CDR3, the DNA is TGTGCCAGCAGTCGCACCCTAACCAATGAGCAGTTCTTC. Translation gives CASSRTLTNEQFF. Filled out from reference TRBV28 and TRBJ2-1, the complete variable domain reads DVKVTQSSRYLVKRTGEKVFLECVQDMDHENMFWYRQDPGLGLRLIYFSYDVKMKEKGDIPEGYSVSREKKERFSLILESASTNQTSMYLCASSRTLTNEQFFGPGTRLTVL.